This TCR beta chain comes out of a study of CD8 T cells in Susac syndrome. Study as a whole: Patients with Susac syndrome had blood drawn and were at that point therapy-naive, on corticosteroids, or on intravenous immunoglobulin alone.

V shed 4 bases and J 9 bases; nucleotides not matched to a gene: 10. CDR3 length: 15 amino acids. Per the germline V gene, CDR1 is MDHEN and CDR2 is SYDVKM. General study points: The CD4+ T cell repertoires in Susac syndrome did not show any clonal expansion.

A single count supports this clonotype. No antigen is known for it. TCR beta was sequenced from blood CD8+ and CD4+ T cells. Negative isolation was used for CD8+ and CD4+ T cells, and FACS enrichment was applied to TEMRA cells. Reverse transcription of about 0.5 to 1 ug RNA used random hexamers. TCRdb called the immunoSEQ multiplex PCR reads again in MiXCR, with one record for every CDR3 protein. Among approximately 180,000 distinct CDR3 sequences listed, 85% to 95% were seen once. Specimen: CD4+ T cells from PBMCs. This clonotype was sampled from a human donor with Susac syndrome. The chain recombines TRBV28 with TRBJ2-3; 10 positions match TRBD2. This chain's CDR3 is CASSSYLAGVATQYF. CDR3 nucleotide sequence: TGTGCCAGCAGTTCTTACCTAGCGGGAGTAGCCACGCAGTATTTT.